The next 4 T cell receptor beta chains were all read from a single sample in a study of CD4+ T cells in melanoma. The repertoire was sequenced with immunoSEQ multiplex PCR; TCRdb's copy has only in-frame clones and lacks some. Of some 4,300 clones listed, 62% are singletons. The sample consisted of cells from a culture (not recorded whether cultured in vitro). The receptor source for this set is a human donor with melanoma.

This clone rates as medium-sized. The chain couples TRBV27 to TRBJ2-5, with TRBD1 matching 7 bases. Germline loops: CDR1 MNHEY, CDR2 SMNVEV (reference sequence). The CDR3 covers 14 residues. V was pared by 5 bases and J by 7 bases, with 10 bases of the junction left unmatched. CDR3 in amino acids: CASSLQGQVGTQYF. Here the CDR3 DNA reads TGTGCCAGCAGTCTACAAGGACAGGTGGGGACCCAGTACTTC.

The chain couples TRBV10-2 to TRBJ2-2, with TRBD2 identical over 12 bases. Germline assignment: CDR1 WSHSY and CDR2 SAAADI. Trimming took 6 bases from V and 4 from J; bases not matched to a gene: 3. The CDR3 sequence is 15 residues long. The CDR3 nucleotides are TGCGCCAGCAGACCTAGCGGGGGGGGCACCGGGGAGCTGTTTTTT. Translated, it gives CASRPSGGGTGELFF.

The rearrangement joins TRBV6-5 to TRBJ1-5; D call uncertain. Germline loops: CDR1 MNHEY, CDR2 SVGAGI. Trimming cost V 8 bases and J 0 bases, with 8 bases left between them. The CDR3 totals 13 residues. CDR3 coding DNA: TGTGCCAGCCAACTCGATAGCAATCAGCCCCAGCATTTT. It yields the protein CASQLDSNQPQHF.

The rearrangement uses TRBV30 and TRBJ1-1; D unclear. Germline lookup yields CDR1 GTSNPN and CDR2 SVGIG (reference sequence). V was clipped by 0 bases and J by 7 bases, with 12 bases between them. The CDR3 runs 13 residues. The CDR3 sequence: CAWSVQRTDEAFF. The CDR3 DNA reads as TGTGCCTGGAGTGTACAAAGGACGGATGAAGCTTTCTTT. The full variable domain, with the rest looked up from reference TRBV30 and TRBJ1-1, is SQTIHQWPATLVQPVGSPLSLECTVEGTSNPNLYWYRQAAGRGLQLLFYSVGIGQISSEVPQNLSASRPQDRQFILSSKKLLLSDSGFYLCAWSVQRTDEAFFGQGTRLTVV.